Below are 8 T cell receptor beta chains sequenced from a single sample in a study of early stage breast cancer tumors. Method: immunoSEQ multiplex PCR; TCRdb's copy keeps in-frame clones and lacks some. The sample lists roughly 10,000 clones; over 70% were seen once. Specimen: breast tumor tissue. These TCRs come from a person between 70 and 80 years old with breast cancer.

This clone is medium-sized within its sample. V usage is TRBV29-1 and J usage is TRBJ1-2, with D possibly TRBD1 on 6 matching bases. V lost 1 base to trimming and J lost 1 base, with 10 bases between them. There are 14 residues in the CDR3. Looked up from germline, CDR1 is SQVTM and CDR2 is ANQGSEA. The CDR3 loop is CSVEGGQFNYGYTF. CDR3 DNA sequence: TGCAGCGTTGAAGGGGGACAATTTAACTATGGCTACACCTTC. The variable domain in full, with the rest retrieved from reference TRBV29-1 and TRBJ1-2, is SAVISQKPSRDICQRGTSLTIQCQVDSQVTMMFWYRQQPGQSLTLIATANQGSEATYESGFVIDKFPISRPNLTFSTLTVSNMSPEDSSIYLCSVEGGQFNYGYTFGSGTRLTVV.

The rearrangement links TRBV4-2 to TRBJ2-1; 8 bases line up with TRBD2. Germline V gene lookup returns CDR1 LGHNA and CDR2 YNFKEQ. V lost 4 bases, J lost 9 bases, and 8 bases stayed unmatched. The CDR3 spans 14 residues. This CDR3 is CASSPSAGESEQFF. The CDR3 region has the DNA TGTGCCAGCAGCCCTTCAGCGGGAGAATCTGAGCAGTTCTTC.

V usage is TRBV7-9 and J usage is TRBJ1-1; 10 bases agree with TRBD1. Germline V CDR1 and CDR2: SEHNR, FQNEAQ (reference sequence). The length of the CDR3 is 15 residues. V was clipped by 5 bases and J by 4 bases; unmatched bases: 7. The CDR3 nucleotides read TGTGCCAGCAGCCACGGACAGGGGGTGTCCACTGAAGCTTTCTTT. This gives the protein CASSHGQGVSTEAFF.

This chain connects TRBV9 to TRBJ2-1; 14 bases align to TRBD2. Germline V gene lookup returns CDR1 SGDLS and CDR2 YYNGEE. Unmatched junction bases numbered 1, after V lost 5 bases and J lost 6 bases. There are 14 residues in the CDR3. This CDR3 reads CASRGTSGSNEQFF. The DNA for the CDR3 is TGTGCCAGCAGAGGGACTAGCGGGAGCAATGAGCAGTTCTTC.

V usage is TRBV7-3 and J usage is TRBJ2-7, with a possible D match to TRBD1 (6 bases). Germline loops: CDR1 SGHTA, CDR2 FQGTGA. The CDR3 is 15 residues long. The germline V and J ends were trimmed by 5 bases and 2 bases, with 16 bases remaining between them. The CDR3 here is CASSPTPDRPYEQYF. DNA of the CDR3: TGTGCCAGCAGCCCGACACCGGACAGACCCTACGAGCAGTACTTC.

This chain connects TRBV7-8 to TRBJ2-2, with D hard to call. From germline, CDR1 is SGHVS and CDR2 FQNEAQ. V was pared by 5 bases and J by 5 bases, with 9 bases between. The CDR3 covers 13 residues. CDR3 protein: CASSGVNTGELFF. The CDR3 nucleotides are TGTGCCAGCAGCGGAGTTAATACCGGGGAGCTGTTTTTT.

The chain has TRBV7-2 and TRBJ2-7; D not certain. Germline lookup yields CDR1 SGHTA and CDR2 FQGNSA. This CDR3 has 14 residues. Deletions cut 4 bases from V and 4 bases from J, with 14 bases between. Here the CDR3 DNA reads TGTGCCAGCAGCTACTCTCCAGGCAGTTACGAGCAGTACTTC. The encoded protein is CASSYSPGSYEQYF.

The V gene is TRBV30, the J gene TRBJ1-1; 8 bases line up with TRBD1. Germline V gene data show CDR1 as GTSNPN and CDR2 as SVGIG (reference sequence). V trimming: 3 bases; J trimming: 5 bases; junction bases outside the gene matches: 5. The CDR3 length is 13 residues. Here the CDR3 reads CAWRVQGATEAFF. CDR3 nucleotide sequence: TGTGCCTGGAGAGTCCAGGGGGCAACTGAAGCTTTCTTT.